This T cell receptor beta chain derives from a study of graft-versus-host responses after intestinal transplantation (dated by TCRdb to about 2021). For context, the study as a whole: The transplants that recipients received were multivisceral, liver-intestinal, or isolated intestinal. Anti-thymocyte globulin induction was given to all recipients, followed by maintenance tacrolimus and steroids for approximately 3 years. After intestinal transplantation, graft-versus-host and host-versus-graft alloreactive T cell clones were followed in the graft, circulation and bone marrow using bulk TCR-beta CDR3 sequencing. Alloreactive clones were identified by sequencing pre-transplant mixed lymphocyte reaction products and comparing these products with unstimulated pre-transplant donor and recipient T cells. A cohort of some 24 intestinal transplant recipients, including one retransplant, was enrolled, and a few patients lacking pretransplant specimens were excluded. A peak of at least 4% donor T cells among recipient peripheral blood mononuclear cells was the definition used for donor T cell macrochimerism. Rather than going through the commercial service, samples from three later patients were sequenced in-house on an Illumina MiSeq and processed with MiXCR. Here is what the overall study found, with its caveats: GvH clones were detected in recipient bone marrow, and some appeared earlier in ileal mucosa or blood, consistent with an intestinal mucosal origin. High GvH to HvG T cell clonal ratios were observed in the allografts of patients with donor T cell macrochimerism. Peak levels of circulating GvH clones were associated with declines in HvG clones early after transplant. The conclusions were limited by the relatively low number and heterogeneity of the intestinal transplant patients.

Library creation used the immunoSEQ multiplex PCR assay. For most patients, genomic DNA was isolated with the Qiagen DNeasy Blood and Tissue Kit and shipped frozen to Adaptive Biotechnologies for TCR sequencing. High-throughput TCR-beta CDR3 sequencing of genomic DNA from most patients was performed by Adaptive Biotechnologies. Regarding the original processing steps: TCR sequencing data were retrieved from Adaptive's ImmunoSEQ software for around 20 patients, whereas a few other patients were processed with MiXCR and VDJtools. To correct CD4 versus CD8 sorting errors, sequences present in both subsets at a frequency ratio below 5:1 were removed. CDR3 nucleotide sequences shared by donor and recipient were removed because the origin of these sequences could not be assigned. To be classed as alloreactive, a clone needed at least 2-fold expansion over unstimulated cells and a minimum CFSE-low frequency of 0.002% (template counts) or 0.001% (read counts). A clone was considered mappable if detected in the sequenced pre-transplant spleen, lymph node, or MLR CFSE-low populations of the donor or recipient. Cumulative frequency of alloreactive clones was calculated as a percentage of all sequences weighted by copy number. The immuneACCESS repertoire file appears here via TCRdb, limited to in-frame rearrangements. These files lack a portion of the clones; in checked studies, under half of the deficit traces to unresolved V genes, and the cause of the others is not known. V, J and clone size are taken as reported in that table, and D and trimming were inferred from the DNA itself. The sample profile shows tens of thousands of clones; about nine tenths of them were found once. Clones ranked in the top ten supply 0.1% of the sample.

The sample's time point label, in plain terms: cells obtained before transplantation from donor or recipient. CD3+CD4+ and CD3+CD8+ populations were FACS-sorted from unstimulated pre-transplant donor and recipient cells taken from spleen or lymph nodes. Details on this clone: This receptor's antigen is unknown. No base quality information exists; no much larger clone differs at one position.

Taken from the germline V gene, the CDR1 and CDR2 loops are SGHTA and FQGNSA. Counted from cysteine to phenylalanine, this CDR3 has 15 amino acids. Only CDR3 DNA remains: 45 bases, in frame from the first base. The V end loses 5 bases and the J end loses 10 bases, and a stretch of 23 bases separates them. This receptor chain uses TRBV7-2 and TRBJ1-1; no confident D gene assignment can be made. The input for sequencing was unstimulated CD4+ T cells sorted from spleen or lymph node cells, taken before intestinal transplant. The clonotype was recovered from a human donor who received an intestinal transplant. The nucleotide sequence is given as TGTGCCAGCAGCCCTACCCGGACTACTAAGGGTGGAGCTTTCTTT. Its protein product is CASSPTRTTKGGAFF.